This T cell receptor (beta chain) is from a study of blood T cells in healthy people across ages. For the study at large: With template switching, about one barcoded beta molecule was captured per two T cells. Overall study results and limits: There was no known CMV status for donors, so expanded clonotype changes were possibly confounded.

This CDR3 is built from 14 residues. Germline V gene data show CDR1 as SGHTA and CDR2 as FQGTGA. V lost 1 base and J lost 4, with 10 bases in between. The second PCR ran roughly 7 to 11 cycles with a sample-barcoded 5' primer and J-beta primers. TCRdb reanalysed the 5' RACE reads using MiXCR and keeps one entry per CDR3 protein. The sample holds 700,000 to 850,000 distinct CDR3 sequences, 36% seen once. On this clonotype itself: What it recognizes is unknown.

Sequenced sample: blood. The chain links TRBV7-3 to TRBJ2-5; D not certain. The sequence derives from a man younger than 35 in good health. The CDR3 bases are TGTGCCAGCAGCTTAATGGTCGGGTCAGAGACCCAGTACTTC. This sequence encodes CASSLMVGSETQYF.